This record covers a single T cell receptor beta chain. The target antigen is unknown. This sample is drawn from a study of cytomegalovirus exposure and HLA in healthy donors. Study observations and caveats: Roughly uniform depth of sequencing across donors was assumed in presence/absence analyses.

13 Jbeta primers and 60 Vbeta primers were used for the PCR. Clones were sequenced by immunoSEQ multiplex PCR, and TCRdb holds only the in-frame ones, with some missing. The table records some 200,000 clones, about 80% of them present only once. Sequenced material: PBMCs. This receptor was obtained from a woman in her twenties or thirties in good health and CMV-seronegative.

The CDR3 loop is CNVSRELHYGYTF. DNA for the CDR3: TGCAACGTGTCCCGGGAACTTCACTATGGCTACACCTTC. The chain is built from TRBV29-1 and TRBJ1-2, with unresolved D. CDR1 and CDR2 from the germline V gene are SQVTM and ANQGSEA. There are 13 residues in the CDR3.